The rows below give T cell receptor beta chains drawn from one sample of a study of T cell clones after liver transplantation. The table came from immunoSEQ multiplex PCR; TCRdb's copy has only in-frame clones and leaves some out. This sample has about 60,000 clones, with 71% found just once. The starting material was CD4+ T cells from blood, obtained before liver transplant. These receptors all come from a human donor who received a liver transplant. CDR3s include the opening cysteine and the closing phenylalanine or tryptophan. The D gene is left open where the match is weak. Size tells how often a clone was seen (once, few, many) or the class of an expanded clone, and some rows leave it out.

j_call d_call v_call clone_size cdr3_nt cdr3_aa
TRBJ1-1 - TRBV27 - TGTGCCAGCAGTTCCCTCGTAGGGGTGGGGAACACTGAAGCTTTCTTT CASSSLVGVGNTEAFF
TRBJ1-6 - TRBV2 - TGTGCCAGCAGTGAGGGGCATGGGAATTCACCCCTCCACTTT CASSEGHGNSPLHF
TRBJ1-2 - TRBV6-1 - TGTGCCAGCATTTCAGGGGTGGGCTATGGCTACACCTTC CASISGVGYGYTF
TRBJ2-2 TRBD1 TRBV29-1 - TGCAGCGTGGACAGGGGCAACACCGGGGAGCTGTTTTTT CSVDRGNTGELFF
TRBJ1-2 - TRBV5-4 - TGTGCCAGCAGCCTAAGACAGTTAAATTTACCCTATGGCTACACCTTC CASSLRQLNLPYGYTF
TRBJ1-2 TRBD1 TRBV19 - TGTGCCAGTTGGACAGGGCATGGCTACACCTTC CASWTGHGYTF
TRBJ2-7 TRBD1 TRBV7-9 - TGTGCCAGCAGCTTATTTGCCGGACAGGCTGCCTACGAGCAGTACTTC CASSLFAGQAAYEQYF
TRBJ1-1 - TRBV18 - TGTGCCAGCTCAGAAGTCTCGCCGAGCGTCGCGGGAAGCACTGAAGCTTTCTTT CASSEVSPSVAGSTEAFF
TRBJ1-6 - TRBV6-4 few TGTGCCAGCAGTGAAAGCAGGGGTGATTCACCCCTCCACTTT CASSESRGDSPLHF
TRBJ1-5 - TRBV28 few TGTGCCAGCAGTTCTGCGTCGGGGCAGGGAGGTCAGCCCCAGCATTTT CASSSASGQGGQPQHF
TRBJ1-1 - TRBV2 - TGTGCCAGCAGTGAAGCACAAACAGGGGAAGCTTTCTTT CASSEAQTGEAFF
TRBJ2-1 TRBD2 TRBV5-8 - TGTGCCAGCAGCTTGGAGGTAGCGGGGCCATACAATGAGCAGTTCTTC CASSLEVAGPYNEQFF
TRBJ1-4 TRBD1 TRBV27 few TGTGCCAGCCAAAACCTTCTGAGGGGGCAGGGAAAACTGTTTTTT CASQNLLRGQGKLFF
TRBJ2-7 TRBD1 TRBV9 few TGTGCCAGCAGCCCGGACGACAGGGGTACATACGAGCAGTACTTC CASSPDDRGTYEQYF
TRBJ1-2 - TRBV4-2 - TGTGCCAGCAGCCAAGATAGAATCGCAGGATGGGGCTACACCTTC CASSQDRIAGWGYTF
TRBJ2-7 - TRBV20-1 - TGCAGTGCTAGCGGGGTAGACGAGCAGTACTTC CSASGVDEQYF
TRBJ1-5 - TRBV7-8 - TGTGCCAGCAGCCCGGGGGTTATAGGGAGCAATCAGCCCCAGCATTTT CASSPGVIGSNQPQHF
TRBJ2-4 TRBD2 TRBV30 - TGTGCCTGGAGTAGCGGGGGGAAAAACATTCAGTACTTC CAWSSGGKNIQYF
TRBJ2-3 - TRBV27 - TGTGCCAGCAGTTTTGGAGGGATTGACACAGATACGCAGTATTTT CASSFGGIDTDTQYF
TRBJ1-6 TRBD1 TRBV4-2 - TGTGCCAGCAGCCAAGAAGCCACAGGGGGCGGTTCACCCCTCCACTTT CASSQEATGGGSPLHF
TRBJ1-2 - TRBV6-1 - TGTGCCAGCATTCTGCAGGGTGACTATGGCTACACCTTC CASILQGDYGYTF
TRBJ1-6 - TRBV19 many TGTGCCAGTAGTGCAAGAGGACTGGCGAGGGCCCTCCACTTT CASSARGLARALHF
TRBJ2-5 - TRBV6-6 once TGTGCCAGCAGTTACGAGGGCAGACCCCAGTACTTC CASSYEGRPQYF
TRBJ1-3 - TRBV27 few TGTGCCAGCAGTCCACGGACACCGAGCTCTGGAAACACCATATATTTT CASSPRTPSSGNTIYF
TRBJ2-7 - TRBV6-1 - TGTGCCAGCAGACTTAGGGGGACGAACTACGAGCAGTACTTC CASRLRGTNYEQYF
TRBJ1-1 - TRBV25-1 - TGTGCCAGCAACGCAAATACGGGGAACACTGAAGCTTTCTTT CASNANTGNTEAFF
TRBJ1-4 - TRBV10-3 - TGTGCCATCAGTGAAGTGAAGACACGGGGTCCGGAAGAAAAACTGTTTTTT CAISEVKTRGPEEKLFF
TRBJ2-5 TRBD2 TRBV11-2 - TGTGCCAGCAGCTTATTAGCGGGGGGGTTTGAAGAGACCCAGTACTTC CASSLLAGGFEETQYF
TRBJ2-7 - TRBV20-1 - TGCAGTGCCCGAGGGCAGTACGAGCAGTACTTC CSARGQYEQYF
TRBJ1-2 - TRBV20-1 few TGCAGTGCTTCAGGGAACTATGGCTACACCTTC CSASGNYGYTF
TRBJ1-2 TRBD1 TRBV11-2 - TGTGCCAGCAGCCACCTACGGCAGGGGGACTATGGCTACACCTTC CASSHLRQGDYGYTF
TRBJ2-6 - TRBV30 - TGTGCCTGGAGACCGCTAACTCAGGGATCCGGGGCCAACGTCCTGACTTTC CAWRPLTQGSGANVLTF
TRBJ2-7 TRBD1 TRBV6-6 - TGTGCCAGCAGTTACTCGTCCGGACAGGGTTACGAGCAGTACTTC CASSYSSGQGYEQYF
TRBJ1-6 - TRBV10-3 - TGTGCCATCAGTGAGTCGGGAGAGGGCGGGTCACCCCTCCACTTT CAISESGEGGSPLHF
TRBJ2-2 - TRBV7-2 - TGTGCCAGCACCCCGAGGGAGACCGGGGAGCTGTTTTTT CASTPRETGELFF
TRBJ1-6 - TRBV27 - TGTGCCAGCGGGGGGGGGAGGGATAGGAATTCACCCCTCCACTTT CASGGGRDRNSPLHF
TRBJ1-1 - TRBV19 - TGTGCCAGTAGTCCAACAGAGAACACTGAAGCTTTCTTT CASSPTENTEAFF
TRBJ2-2 TRBD1 TRBV14 few TGTGCCAGCAGCCCAAGTCTGACAGGGGGCGGGGAGCTGTTTTTT CASSPSLTGGGELFF
TRBJ1-6 TRBD1 TRBV14 - TGTGCCAGCAGCCAAGATAGGAGGGACAGTCTTTCCCTCCACTTT CASSQDRRDSLSLHF
TRBJ1-4 TRBD1 TRBV28 - TGTGCCAGCAGTTTCAATCAGGGGGCTGGAAAACTGTTTTTT CASSFNQGAGKLFF
TRBJ1-3 TRBD1 TRBV11-2 - TGTGCCAGCAGCCGCTCAGGGGGCGGACACACCATATATTTT CASSRSGGGHTIYF
TRBJ1-1 TRBD1 TRBV6-5 - TGTGCCAGCAGGGGACAGAGAGCTTTCTTT CASRGQRAFF
TRBJ1-5 - TRBV19 - TGTGCCAGTAGTATGATAGGGGAGGAGAATCAGCCCCAGCATTTT CASSMIGEENQPQHF
TRBJ1-3 - TRBV6-5 many TGTGCCAGCAGCGGCGGGGCTTTGGGAAACACCATATATTTT CASSGGALGNTIYF
TRBJ2-5 - TRBV29-1 - TGCAGCACCTGGGCTGGGGAGACCCAGTACTTC CSTWAGETQYF